The T cell receptor beta chain under discussion was sequenced for a study of shared clonotypes between healthy human individuals. In germline, CDR1 is SGHRS, CDR2 YFSETQ. The CDR3 has 16 residues. V shed 4 bases and J shed 4 bases, with 20 bases lying between them. Study processing details: Junction-only sequences without quality scores were provided by ImmunoSEQ, so filtering was different. TCRdb keeps only in-frame clones here, not all; method: immunoSEQ multiplex PCR. The V and J calls and clone size are taken from that table; D and trimming were inferred from the DNA. The sample shows some 2 million clones, about 95% of them seen only once. Naive CD8 cells, CD45RO-negative and positively selected for CCR7, excluded terminally differentiated effector memory CD45RA+ cells.

This receptor was taken from a man aged 18 to 35 in good health. The V and J genes are TRBV5-1 and TRBJ1-1; no reliable D call. Input material: naive CD8+ T cells sorted from blood. Here the CDR3 reads CASSPRGGSVITEAFF. The CDR3 nucleotides are TGCGCCAGCAGCCCTCGGGGAGGGAGTGTAATCACTGAAGCTTTCTTT.